This is a list of T cell receptor beta chains from one sample in a study of control samples from healthy donors and cancer patients. Profiled with immunoSEQ multiplex PCR; TCRdb holds only in-frame clones, not every one. The data hold about 130,000 clones, with roughly 90% observed a single time. Sample: PBMCs. All receptors come from a middle-aged man with head and neck cancer. Each CDR3 is given with its conserved first and last residue. D genes are given only for firm matches. Rows may omit the clone size; those that give it use once, few, many or a size class.

>once|.|TRBV25-1|14|TRBJ1-1
CASSAPGGRTEAFF
TGTGCCAGCAGTGCGCCCGGTGGACGCACTGAAGCTTTCTTT
>.|TRBD1|TRBV5-6|16|TRBJ2-7
CASSPRIRDRGHEQYF
TGTGCCAGCAGCCCTCGCATCCGGGACAGGGGGCACGAGCAGTACTTC
>.|.|TRBV7-3|13|TRBJ2-2
CASSPLDTGELFF
TGTGCCAGCAGCCCCCTTGACACCGGGGAGCTGTTTTTT
>.|TRBD2|TRBV9|16|TRBJ2-1
CASSTSGLAGYNEQFF
TGTGCCAGCAGCACTTCGGGACTAGCGGGGTACAATGAGCAGTTCTTC
>.|.|TRBV5-4|13|TRBJ2-7
CASSHGNTYEQYF
TGTGCCAGCAGTCACGGGAATACCTACGAGCAGTACTTC
>.|TRBD2|TRBV9|16|TRBJ2-3
CASSVEYRLAGDTQYF
TGTGCCAGCAGCGTAGAGTACCGACTAGCGGGGGATACGCAGTATTTT
>.|.|TRBV9|18|TRBJ2-1
CASSVVPYPQSSYNEQFF
TGTGCCAGCAGCGTAGTCCCTTACCCACAAAGCTCCTACAATGAGCAGTTCTTC
>.|.|TRBV7-9|15|TRBJ1-2
CASSREGGARNGYTF
TGTGCCAGCAGCCGCGAGGGGGGGGCGCGGAATGGCTACACCTTC
>.|.|TRBV18|16|TRBJ1-6
CASSPGGSSYNSPLHF
TGTGCCAGCTCACCAGGGGGGAGCTCCTATAATTCACCCCTCCACTTT
>.|TRBD2|TRBV7-9|17|TRBJ2-3
CASSLGGSTGGLYTQYF
TGTGCCAGCAGCTTAGGGGGTTCGACGGGAGGGCTATATACGCAGTATTTT
>.|TRBD2|TRBV10-3|15|TRBJ2-7
CAISPGTSAPYEQYF
TGTGCCATCAGTCCCGGGACTAGCGCGCCCTACGAGCAGTACTTC
>.|.|TRBV4-1|14|TRBJ1-2
CASSQATVNYGYTF
TGCGCCAGCAGCCAAGCTACAGTGAACTATGGCTACACCTTC
>.|.|TRBV10-2|12|TRBJ1-2
CAIPWSVAVSRF
TGCGCCATTCCCTGGAGCGTTGCCGTCAGCCGATTC
>.|.|TRBV5-1|12|TRBJ2-3
CASSQSTDTQYF
TGCGCCAGCAGCCAGTCCACAGATACGCAGTATTTT
>.|.|TRBV15|13|TRBJ1-2
CATSRQGYYGYTF
TGTGCCACCAGCAGACAGGGGTACTATGGCTACACCTTC
>.|TRBD2|TRBV10-3|18|TRBJ2-1
CAISESGSGPVGANEQFF
TGTGCCATCAGTGAGTCTGGTAGCGGGCCGGTAGGTGCCAATGAGCAGTTCTTC
>.|TRBD1|TRBV6-2/TRBV6-3|17|TRBJ1-2
CASSYSTGQVTNYGYTF
TGTGCCAGCAGTTACTCGACAGGACAGGTGACTAACTATGGCTACACCTTC
>.|TRBD1|TRBV28|15|TRBJ1-2
CASSSTGQGIGGYTF
TGTGCCAGCAGTTCCACGGGACAGGGAATCGGAGGCTACACCTTC
>.|TRBD2|TRBV7-9|16|TRBJ2-3
CASRPPGLAGGATQYF
TGTGCCAGCAGACCTCCGGGACTAGCGGGGGGTGCGACGCAGTATTTT
>once|TRBD2|TRBV7-3|16|TRBJ2-5
CASSFTGTSGKETQYF
TGTGCCAGCAGCTTTACCGGGACTAGCGGCAAAGAGACCCAGTACTTC
>.|.|TRBV2|14|TRBJ2-7
CASSENRLVYEQYF
TGTGCCAGCAGTGAAAACAGGTTGGTCTACGAGCAGTACTTC
>.|TRBD2|TRBV19|15|TRBJ2-1
CASRLAGGLYNEQFF
TGTGCCAGTAGGCTAGCGGGAGGGCTGTACAATGAGCAGTTCTTC
>.|.|TRBV3-1/TRBV3-2|14|TRBJ1-1
CASSQTGDRTEAFF
TGTGCCAGCAGCCAGACGGGGGACCGGACTGAAGCTTTCTTT
>.|TRBD2|TRBV11-2|15|TRBJ2-1
CASRTAGGPYNEQFF
TGTGCCAGCAGGACAGCGGGGGGGCCCTACAATGAGCAGTTCTTC
>.|.|TRBV7-2|15|TRBJ1-2
CASSLEEGQVYGYTF
TGTGCCAGCAGCTTAGAAGAGGGTCAAGTCTATGGCTACACCTTC
>once|TRBD1|TRBV7-9|15|TRBJ2-1
CASRGQGPNYNEQFF
TGTGCCAGCAGGGGACAGGGGCCAAATTACAATGAGCAGTTCTTC
>.|.|TRBV21-1|16|TRBJ2-6
CASRGQPSSGANVLTF
TGTGCCAGCAGGGGACAGCCATCCTCTGGGGCCAACGTCCTGACTTTC
>.|TRBD2|TRBV5-1|18|TRBJ2-2
CASSPSDGLAGDTGELFF
TGCGCCAGCAGCCCCAGCGATGGACTAGCGGGGGACACCGGGGAGCTGTTTTTT
>.|.|TRBV19|13|TRBJ2-7
CASSISGRGEQYF
TGTGCCAGTAGTATATCGGGCAGGGGCGAGCAGTACTTC
>.|.|TRBV5-1|12|TRBJ2-1
CASSIGSFEQFF
TGCGCCAGCAGCATTGGGTCATTTGAGCAGTTCTTC
>.|.|TRBV7-2|14|TRBJ2-3
CASSLSGSRDTQYF
TGTGCCAGCAGCTTGTCCGGGAGCAGAGATACGCAGTATTTT
>.|TRBD1|TRBV27|16|TRBJ1-4
CASSLGQGASNEKLFF
TGTGCCAGCAGTTTAGGACAGGGGGCGTCTAATGAAAAACTGTTTTTT
>.|TRBD2|TRBV11-3|15|TRBJ2-7
CASSLGASGTYEQYF
TGTGCCAGCAGCCTTGGGGCTAGCGGGACCTACGAGCAGTACTTC
>.|TRBD1|TRBV10-3|15|TRBJ1-1
CAISESDRDSTEAFF
TGTGCCATCAGTGAGTCCGACAGGGATAGCACTGAAGCTTTCTTT
>.|.|TRBV15|15|TRBJ1-4
CATSRSRLTNEKLFF
TGTGCCACCAGCAGAAGTCGACTAACTAATGAAAAACTGTTTTTT
>few|.|TRBV18|15|TRBJ1-1
CASSQESRANTEAFF
TGTGCCAGCTCCCAGGAGAGCAGGGCGAACACTGAAGCTTTCTTT
>.|.|TRBV18|14|TRBJ1-5
CASSPSAGGQPQHF
TGTGCCAGCTCACCTTCGGCGGGTGGTCAGCCCCAGCATTTT
>.|.|TRBV19|12|TRBJ1-1
CASRTGHIEAFF
TGTGCCAGTAGAACCGGACACATTGAAGCTTTCTTT
>.|TRBD1|TRBV28|16|TRBJ1-5
CASSQAPTGGDQPQHF
TGTGCCAGCAGTCAGGCTCCGACAGGGGGCGATCAGCCCCAGCATTTT
>.|.|TRBV28|15|TRBJ1-6
CASSPGSGAKFTLHF
TGTGCCAGCAGTCCCGGTTCTGGGGCCAAATTCACCCTCCACTTT
>.|.|TRBV2|14|TRBJ2-7
CASTSDSTSYEQYF
TGTGCCAGCACCTCGGACTCAACCTCCTACGAGCAGTACTTC
>.|TRBD1|TRBV6-5|14|TRBJ2-2
CASSPYRGLGELFF
TGTGCCAGCAGTCCCTACAGGGGGCTCGGGGAGCTGTTTTTT
>few|.|TRBV10-3|14|TRBJ2-1
CAISEGLRGNEQFF
TGTGCCATCAGTGAGGGCCTTAGAGGGAATGAGCAGTTCTTC
>.|TRBD1|TRBV4-2|16|TRBJ1-3
CASSQAGQGAGNTIYF
TGTGCCAGCAGCCAAGCGGGACAGGGGGCTGGAAACACCATATATTTT
>.|.|TRBV5-1|13|TRBJ1-5
CASSLDPTEPQHF
TGCGCCAGCAGCTTGGATCCAACCGAGCCCCAGCATTTT
>.|.|TRBV6-2/TRBV6-3|19|TRBJ1-1
CASSYPGRDRKRTNTEAFF
TGTGCCAGCAGTTATCCGGGGCGAGACAGGAAGAGGACGAACACTGAAGCTTTCTTT
>.|TRBD1|TRBV3-1/TRBV3-2|15|TRBJ2-7
CASSQEGTGFYEQYF
TGTGCCAGCAGCCAAGAAGGGACAGGGTTTTACGAGCAGTACTTC
>.|TRBD1|TRBV11-2|16|TRBJ2-2
CASSLEIGGFTGELFF
TGTGCCAGCAGCTTAGAAATAGGGGGCTTCACCGGGGAGCTGTTTTTT
>.|.|TRBV15|14|TRBJ1-5
CATSRESANQPQHF
TGTGCCACCAGCAGAGAGTCAGCGAATCAGCCCCAGCATTTT
>.|.|TRBV29-1|14|TRBJ1-2
CSVVKLGVNYGYTF
TGCAGCGTTGTAAAGTTAGGAGTGAACTATGGCTACACCTTC
>.|TRBD1|TRBV2|13|TRBJ2-5
CASNIRGPETQYF
TGTGCCAGCAACATAAGGGGGCCGGAGACCCAGTACTTC
>.|.|TRBV9|13|TRBJ2-7
CASSVGSSYEQYF
TGTGCCAGCAGCGTAGGAAGCTCCTACGAGCAGTACTTC
>.|.|TRBV24-1|15|TRBJ2-1
CATGLGGSSYNEQFF
TGTGCCACCGGGCTGGGGGGTAGCTCCTACAATGAGCAGTTCTTC